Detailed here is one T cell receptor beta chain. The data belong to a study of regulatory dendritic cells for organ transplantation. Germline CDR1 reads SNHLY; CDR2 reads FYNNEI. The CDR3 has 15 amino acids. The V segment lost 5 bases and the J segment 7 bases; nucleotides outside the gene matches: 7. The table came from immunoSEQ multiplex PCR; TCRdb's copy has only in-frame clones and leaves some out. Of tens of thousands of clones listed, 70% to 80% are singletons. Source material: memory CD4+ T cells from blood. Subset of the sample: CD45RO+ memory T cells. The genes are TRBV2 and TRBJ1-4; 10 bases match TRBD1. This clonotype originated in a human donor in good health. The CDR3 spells CASSSRGQGFEKLFF. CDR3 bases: TGTGCCAGCAGTTCAAGGGGACAGGGGTTTGAAAAACTGTTTTTT.